The T cell receptor beta chain under discussion was sequenced for a study of identical twins. General study findings and limits: A lower insertion count was a feature of abundant cord blood beta clonotypes, with no such feature in memory repertoires. Invariant populations such as MAIT and iNKT cells could partly muddle zero-insertion analyses. There was an excess of low generation probability in the out-of-frame alpha sequences that twins shared.

The junction had 11 bases not matched to a gene; V was cut back by 6 bases and J by 2 bases. CDR3 length: 16 amino acids. Germline V gene data show CDR1 as ENHRY and CDR2 as SYGVKD. In regard to this clonotype: Its antigen is not identified.

No donor was unhealthy or non-Caucasian. Each CDR3 protein gets one entry after TCRdb re-called the 5' RACE reads with MiXCR. In the table there are 300,000 to 400,000 distinct CDR3 sequences, 9% to 15% of which are singletons. These data also formed part of another study, on yellow fever vaccine responses in identical twins.

The sample taken for sequencing was CD8+ T cells sorted from blood. The clonotype originates from a woman between 18 and 30 years old in good health. The rearrangement joins TRBV10-3 to TRBJ2-3; TRBD2 matches 7 bases. CDR3 sequence (DNA): TGTGCCATCAGCCCCATCGGGGCGGGGGACACAGATACGCAGTATTTT. Translation: CAISPIGAGDTDTQYF.